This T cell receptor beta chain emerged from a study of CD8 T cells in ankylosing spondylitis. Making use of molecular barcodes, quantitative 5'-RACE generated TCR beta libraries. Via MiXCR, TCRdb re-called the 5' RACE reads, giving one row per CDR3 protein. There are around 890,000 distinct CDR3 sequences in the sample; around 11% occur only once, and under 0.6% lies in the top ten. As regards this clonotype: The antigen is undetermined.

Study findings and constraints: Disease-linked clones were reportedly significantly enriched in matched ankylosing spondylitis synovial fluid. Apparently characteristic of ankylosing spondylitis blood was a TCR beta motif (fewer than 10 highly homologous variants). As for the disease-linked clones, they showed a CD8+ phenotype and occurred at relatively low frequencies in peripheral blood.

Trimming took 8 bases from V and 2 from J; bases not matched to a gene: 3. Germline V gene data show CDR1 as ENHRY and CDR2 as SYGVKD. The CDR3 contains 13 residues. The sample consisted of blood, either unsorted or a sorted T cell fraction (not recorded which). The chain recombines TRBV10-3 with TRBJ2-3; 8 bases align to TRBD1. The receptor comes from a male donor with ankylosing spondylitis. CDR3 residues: CAIGDRSTDTQYF. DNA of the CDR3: TGTGCCATCGGGGACAGGTCCACAGATACGCAGTATTTT.